This T cell receptor (beta chain) was retrieved from a study of vaccination effects on CD4 cells after COVID-19. The overall study: Participants were vaccinated with two doses of either the BNT162b2 or mRNA-1273 vaccine.

Assay used: immunoSEQ multiplex PCR; TCRdb lists only in-frame clones, some missing. The table has about 24,000 clones, around 75% seen once; the top ten hold about 9.4%. Expansion with viral peptide pools was applied to antigen-specific CD4+ T cells by the ViraFEST assay prior to sequencing. After roughly eleven days in culture, the CD4+ T cells were isolated. All vaccine recipients tested negative for nucleocapsid antibodies and had never contracted SARS-CoV-2 infection. In culture with around 10 IU/ml IL-2 and around 10 ug/ml peptides, PBMC were grown at a few million per well. Turning to this clone: Its antigen is not identified.

CDR3 length: 15 residues. Germline trimming cut 1 base from V and 3 bases from J; bases unmatched to any gene: 5. CDR1 SEHNR and CDR2 FQNEAQ come from the germline V gene (reference sequence). The receptor comes from a human donor who received a COVID-19 vaccine. This chain joins TRBV7-9 and TRBJ1-2; TRBD1 matches at 7 bases. The sequencing here drew on CD4+ T cells from PBMCs cultured with HCoV-NL63 spike peptides, taken before COVID-19 vaccination. CDR3 sequence: CASSLGPGGDYGYTF. The DNA for the CDR3 is TGTGCCAGCAGCTTAGGTCCAGGGGGTGACTATGGCTACACCTTC.